This T cell receptor (beta chain) came from a study of blood T cell repertoires in COVID-19. Study details: Sites in the United States, Italy and Spain provided acute and convalescent COVID-19 samples.

Original methodology: How many nucleated cells were present was estimated from reference gene primer amplification. The protocol was immunoSEQ multiplex PCR, while the TCRdb copy is restricted to in-frame clones and leaves out a portion. Clone size and the V and J calls come from that table; the DNA yielded D and trimming. The sample lists approximately 50,000 clones, around 92% occurring once. Per the germline V gene, CDR1 is MNHEY and CDR2 is SVGAGI. This CDR3 has 15 amino acids. The ends lost 7 bases at V and 4 bases at J; junction bases unmatched: 12. The TCR was taken from a man between 50 and 59 years old with active COVID-19. Material for sequencing was peripheral blood. V and J are TRBV6-5 and TRBJ1-2, with TRBD1 identical over 7 bases. CDR3 DNA: TGTGCCAGCACCGGCGACAGGGTCAGGTTCTATGGCTACACCTTC. It translates to CASTGDRVRFYGYTF.